What follows is one T cell receptor beta chain and its context. Its antigen is not known. This record belongs to a study of T cell repertoires in cytomegalovirus infection. Overall study: CMV infection together with matching HLA type was indicated by public TCR beta signatures. Study-level points and caveats: Carriage of CMV together with the relevant HLA was identifiable through cumulative public TCR beta family frequency. It was HLA-C-restricted CMV-specific TCR beta clonotypes that dominated the response ex vivo.

The junction had 9 bases not matched to a gene; V was cut back by 6 bases and J by 7 bases. The CDR3 has 14 residues. Germline V gene data show CDR1 as LNHNV and CDR2 as YYDKDF (reference sequence). MiXCR was run by TCRdb on the reads, yielding one entry per CDR3 protein. The profile shows roughly 190,000 distinct CDR3 sequences, 8.5% to 10% of them singletons. The sequenced material came from PBMCs. This sequence originates from a human donor in good health (CMV status not recorded). Some clones in this sample may be carry-over from other donors' samples. This rearrangement joins TRBV15 to TRBJ2-1; TRBD2 aligns across 7 bases. As DNA, the CDR3 is TGTGCCACCAGTCGCGCGGGAGTTGGGAATGAGCAGTTCTTC. Translation gives CATSRAGVGNEQFF.